A single sample is the source of the 19 T cell receptor beta chains below, sequenced in a study of T cell responses to AZD1222 COVID-19 vaccine (dated by TCRdb to the early 2020s). Libraries came from the immunoSEQ multiplex PCR assay. Imported from immuneACCESS, the table was reduced by TCRdb to in-frame sequences with V and J called. These copies leave out some clones; in studies compared against another copy, an unresolved V gene accounts for under half, and the cause of the remainder is not known. Here the sample has roughly 150,000 clones; more than 80% occur a single time. Roughly 4.3% of the sample rests with the top ten. This sample's time point label indicates: baseline before first vaccination. Source: peripheral blood, taken on day 0 of AZD1222 vaccination. Receptors originate from an adult in good health.

The CDR3 sequence is CASSPGQGDYNEQFF. The CDR3, as DNA: TGCGCCAGCAGCCCCGGACAGGGGGACTACAATGAGCAGTTCTTC. V is TRBV5-1 and J is TRBJ2-1, with 10 bases fitting TRBD1. The CDR3 totals 15 residues. Trimming at V came to 4 bases and at J to 3 bases, leaving 4 bases not matched to a gene. Per the germline V gene, CDR1 is SGHRS and CDR2 is YFSETQ.

The chain links TRBV24-1 to TRBJ1-2; tentative D call: TRBD1 (5 bases). Trimming left V 8 bases short and J 8 bases short, with 17 bases between. The germline gives CDR1 KGHDR, CDR2 SFDVKD. The CDR3 contains 13 residues. The CDR3 coding sequence is TGTGCCACCACGTTGCAGGGTATTTACGGCTACACCTTC. The encoded protein is CATTLQGIYGYTF.

The chain combines TRBV5-1 with TRBJ2-1; 8 bases line up with TRBD1. From germline, CDR1 is SGHRS and CDR2 YFSETQ. V gave up 4 bases and J gave up 9 bases; unmatched junction bases: 6. CDR3 size: 13 residues. The CDR3 spells CASSPDRVFEQFF. In DNA form, the CDR3 reads TGCGCCAGCAGCCCGGACAGGGTATTTGAGCAGTTCTTC.

The V and J genes are TRBV5-1 and TRBJ1-1, with D hard to call. CDR3 length equals 16 residues. Trimming shortened V by 1 base and J by 0 bases, and 13 bases separated the two germline ends. Germline CDR1 SGHRS, CDR2 YFSETQ. The CDR3 sequence is CASSLHGPPMNTEAFF. The CDR3 DNA sequence: TGCGCCAGCAGCTTGCACGGTCCCCCGATGAACACTGAAGCTTTCTTT.

This sequence joins TRBV30 and TRBJ1-3, with D perhaps TRBD1 (5 bases). CDR3 length equals 15 residues. Trimming pared 0 bases from V and 0 bases from J, leaving 9 bases between. CDR1 and CDR2 (germline): GTSNPN, SVGIG (reference sequence). The CDR3 sequence: CAWSVPRGSGNTIYF. As DNA, the CDR3 is TGTGCCTGGAGTGTCCCGAGGGGCTCTGGAAACACCATATATTTT.

This clone was seen just once. CDR3 sequence (DNA): TGTGCCAGCAGCTTGGATGAGGGTTCGGTGGCTTTCTTT. It translates to CASSLDEGSVAFF. The chain combines TRBV5-4 with TRBJ1-1, with D hard to call. The germline V and J ends were trimmed by 0 bases and 11 bases, with 14 bases remaining between them. The CDR3 has 13 amino acids. Germline CDR1 reads SGHNT; CDR2 reads YYREEE (reference sequence).

This chain connects TRBV28 to TRBJ1-5; D gene ambiguous. V lost 1 base and J 3 bases, leaving 7 bases between the germline ends. CDR3 length equals 14 residues. CDR1 MDHEN and CDR2 SYDVKM come from the germline V gene. The CDR3 reads CASSLLTDNQPQHF. The DNA of the CDR3 is TGTGCCAGCAGTTTATTAACAGACAATCAGCCCCAGCATTTT.

This clone showed up many times. This chain connects TRBV6-2 or TRBV6-3 to TRBJ1-5; no firm D call. Germline V gene data show CDR1 as MNHEY and CDR2 as SVGEGT. This CDR3 has 16 amino acids. The V and J ends lost 5 bases and 5 bases respectively, with 19 bases between them. The CDR3 here is CASSPDPDKPDQPQHF. CDR3 coding DNA: TGTGCCAGCAGTCCAGACCCCGACAAACCAGATCAGCCCCAGCATTTT.

The chain couples TRBV7-2 to TRBJ1-2, with 8 positions matching TRBD1. Germline loops: CDR1 SGHTA, CDR2 FQGNSA. V shed 3 bases, J shed 3 bases, and the junction held 3 bases outside the gene matches. The CDR3 runs to 14 residues. CDR3 amino acids: CASSFGQGDYGYTF. For the CDR3, the DNA is TGTGCCAGCAGCTTTGGACAGGGAGACTATGGCTACACCTTC.

The chain has TRBV5-1 and TRBJ1-6; D unclear. Germline V gene data show CDR1 as SGHRS and CDR2 as YFSETQ. CDR3 size: 17 residues. V lost 4 bases and J 0 bases, leaving 14 bases between the germline ends. CDR3: CASSPSKVASYNSPLHF. In nucleotides, the CDR3 is TGCGCCAGCAGCCCAAGTAAGGTTGCCTCCTATAATTCACCCCTCCACTTT. Using reference TRBV5-1 and TRBJ1-6 for the parts outside the CDR3, the full variable domain is KAGVTQTPRYLIKTRGQQVTLSCSPISGHRSVSWYQQTPGQGLQFLFEYFSETQRNKGNFPGRFSGRQFSNSRSEMNVSTLELGDSALYLCASSPSKVASYNSPLHFGNGTRLTVT.

This clone was counted a few times. The chain links TRBV7-3 to TRBJ2-3, with D tentatively TRBD2 (6 bases). Trimming removed 5 bases at V and 6 bases at J, with 12 bases between. Germline-derived CDR1 and CDR2 are SGHTA and FQGTGA. This CDR3 has 13 amino acids. For the CDR3, the DNA is TGTGCCAGCAGCCACGGGGGTTCGGATACGCAGTATTTT. Its protein is CASSHGGSDTQYF.

The chain has TRBV24-1 and TRBJ1-1; the D gene is possibly TRBD1 (5 bases). Germline lookup yields CDR1 KGHDR and CDR2 SFDVKD. There are 14 residues in the CDR3. V lost 6 bases and J lost 3, with 13 bases in between. The CDR3 DNA is TGTGCCACCAGTTCTCAGGGTCGCGACACTGAAGCTTTCTTT. This sequence encodes CATSSQGRDTEAFF.

The chain joins TRBV6-5 to TRBJ2-3; D perhaps matches TRBD2 (6 bases). V was shortened by 4 bases and J by 1 base, with 9 bases between the two germline ends. Per germline, CDR1 MNHEY and CDR2 SVGAGI. The CDR3 extends over 14 amino acids. The CDR3 DNA sequence: TGTGCCAGCAGTTCCGAGCGGGGCACAGATACGCAGTATTTT. Its protein product is CASSSERGTDTQYF.

The chain carries TRBV10-1 and TRBJ1-2; 7 bases are a match to TRBD1. The CDR3 runs 13 residues. CDR1 is WNHNN, CDR2 SYGVQD, per germline (reference sequence). Trimming cost V 5 bases and J 3 bases; bases outside gene matches: 3. CDR3 DNA sequence: TGCGCCAGCAGTACACAGGGGTACTATGGCTACACCTTC. It yields the protein CASSTQGYYGYTF.

The J gene is TRBJ1-2, the V gene TRBV7-3, with TRBD1 identical over 8 bases. Germline CDR1 SGHTA, CDR2 FQGTGA. This CDR3 contains 13 residues. With 5 bases clipped from V and 5 bases from J, the junction kept 4 bases outside the gene matches. The CDR3 loop is CASSQDRGYGYTF. The CDR3 nucleotides are TGTGCCAGCAGCCAAGACAGGGGATATGGCTACACCTTC.

The chain joins TRBV28 to TRBJ2-5; D gene uncertain. Looked up from germline, CDR1 is MDHEN and CDR2 is SYDVKM. The CDR3 totals 12 residues. The ends were cut back, 0 bases at V and 2 bases at J, with 1 base in the middle. The CDR3 DNA is TGTGCCAGCAGTTTATGGCAAGAGACCCAGTACTTC. Its protein is CASSLWQETQYF.

V gene TRBV12-3 or TRBV12-4 combines with J gene TRBJ2-2, with no clear D. CDR3 length: 13 residues. The ends were cut back, 3 bases at V and 7 bases at J, with 9 bases in the middle. The CDR3 protein is CASSFGVHGELFF. The DNA for the CDR3 is TGTGCCAGCAGTTTTGGGGTGCACGGGGAGCTGTTTTTT.

The chain has TRBV27 and TRBJ1-5; the D gene is possibly TRBD1 (5 bases). There are 14 residues in the CDR3. Germline CDR1 and CDR2: MNHEY and SMNVEV (reference sequence). The germline V and J ends were trimmed by 3 bases and 5 bases, with 11 bases remaining between them. This chain's CDR3 is CASSFRGGDQPQHF. The CDR3 DNA follows: TGTGCCAGCAGTTTCCGGGGCGGCGATCAGCCCCAGCATTTT.

This chain uses TRBV24-1 with TRBJ2-1, with a tentative D call TRBD2 (5 bases). Germline assignment: CDR1 KGHDR and CDR2 SFDVKD. With 5 bases removed from V and 6 bases from J, the gap between germline ends came to 13 bases. This CDR3 is 14 amino acids long. CDR3 protein: CATSGSGSLNEQFF. In nucleotides, the CDR3 is TGTGCCACCAGTGGAAGTGGGAGCCTCAATGAGCAGTTCTTC.